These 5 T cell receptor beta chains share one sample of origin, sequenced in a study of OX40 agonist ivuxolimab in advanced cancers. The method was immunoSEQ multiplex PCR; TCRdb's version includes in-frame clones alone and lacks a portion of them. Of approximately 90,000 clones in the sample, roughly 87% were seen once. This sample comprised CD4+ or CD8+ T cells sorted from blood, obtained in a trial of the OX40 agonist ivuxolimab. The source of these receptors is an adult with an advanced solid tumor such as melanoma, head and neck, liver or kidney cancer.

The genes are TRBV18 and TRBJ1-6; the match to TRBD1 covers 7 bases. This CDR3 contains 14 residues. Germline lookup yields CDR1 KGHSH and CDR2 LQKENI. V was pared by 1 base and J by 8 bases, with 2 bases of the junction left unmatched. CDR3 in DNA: TGTGCCAGCTCACCACGGGACAGAGATTCACCCCTCCACTTT. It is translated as CASSPRDRDSPLHF.

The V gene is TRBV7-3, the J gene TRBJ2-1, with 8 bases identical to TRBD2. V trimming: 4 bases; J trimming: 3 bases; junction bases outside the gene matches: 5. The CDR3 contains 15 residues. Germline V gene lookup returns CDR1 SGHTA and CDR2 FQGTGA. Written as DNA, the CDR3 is TGTGCCAGCAGCTCTCGGGGGGGCAGCTACAATGAGCAGTTCTTC. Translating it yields CASSSRGGSYNEQFF. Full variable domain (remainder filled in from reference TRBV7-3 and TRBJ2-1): GAGVSQTPSNKVTEKGKYVELRCDPISGHTALYWYRQSLGQGPEFLIYFQGTGAADDSGLPNDRFFAVRPEGSVSTLKIQRTERGDSAVYLCASSSRGGSYNEQFFGPGTRLTVL.

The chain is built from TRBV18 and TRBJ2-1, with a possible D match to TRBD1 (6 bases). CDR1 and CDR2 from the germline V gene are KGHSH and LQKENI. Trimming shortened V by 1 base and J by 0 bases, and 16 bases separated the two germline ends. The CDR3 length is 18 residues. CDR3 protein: CASSPRLTGDFSYNEQFF. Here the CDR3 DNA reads TGTGCCAGCTCACCACGACTGACAGGAGACTTCTCCTACAATGAGCAGTTCTTC.

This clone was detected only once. In nucleotides, the CDR3 is TGTGCCAGCAGCTTAACCCGACTGGTGAACACTGAAGCTTTCTTT. This codes for CASSLTRLVNTEAFF. The chain couples TRBV11-2 to TRBJ1-1; D is unresolved. CDR3 length equals 15 residues. The V and J ends lost 2 bases and 0 bases respectively, with 10 bases between them. Germline values: CDR1 SGHAT, CDR2 FQNNGV.

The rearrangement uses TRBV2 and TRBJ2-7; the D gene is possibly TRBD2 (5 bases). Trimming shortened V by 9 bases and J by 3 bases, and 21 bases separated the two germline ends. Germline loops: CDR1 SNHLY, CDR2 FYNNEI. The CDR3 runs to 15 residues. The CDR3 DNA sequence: TGTGCCAGTGGAAGCGGACTCTCCTTGATCTACGAGCAGTACTTC. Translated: CASGSGLSLIYEQYF.